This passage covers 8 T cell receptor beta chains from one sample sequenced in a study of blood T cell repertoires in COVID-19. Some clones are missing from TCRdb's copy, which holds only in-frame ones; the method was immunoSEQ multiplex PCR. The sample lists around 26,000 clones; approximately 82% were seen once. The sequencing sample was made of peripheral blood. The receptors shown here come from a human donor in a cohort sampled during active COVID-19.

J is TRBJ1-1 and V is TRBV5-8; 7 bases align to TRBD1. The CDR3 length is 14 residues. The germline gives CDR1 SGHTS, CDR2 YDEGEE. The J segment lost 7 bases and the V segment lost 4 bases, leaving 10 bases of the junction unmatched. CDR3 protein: CASSAGTAGDEAFF. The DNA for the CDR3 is TGTGCCAGCAGCGCAGGGACAGCGGGAGATGAAGCTTTCTTT.

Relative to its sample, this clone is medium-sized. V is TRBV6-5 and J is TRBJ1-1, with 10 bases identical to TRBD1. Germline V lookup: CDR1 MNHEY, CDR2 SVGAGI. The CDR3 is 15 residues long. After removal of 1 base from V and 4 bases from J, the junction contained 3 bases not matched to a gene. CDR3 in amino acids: CASSYLTGGFTEAFF. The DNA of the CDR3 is TGTGCCAGCAGTTACTTGACAGGGGGCTTCACTGAAGCTTTCTTT.

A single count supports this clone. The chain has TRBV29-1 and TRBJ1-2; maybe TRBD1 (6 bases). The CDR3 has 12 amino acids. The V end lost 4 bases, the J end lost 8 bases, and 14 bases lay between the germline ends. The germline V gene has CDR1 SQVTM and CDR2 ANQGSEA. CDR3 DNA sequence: TGCAGCGTTGGCGGGGGCGGGGGGGGCTACACCTTC. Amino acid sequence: CSVGGGGGGYTF.

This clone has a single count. CDR3 DNA: TGTGCCATCAGTGAGTCGGGACTAGCAGGGAACACCGGGGAGCTGTTTTTT. Translating it yields CAISESGLAGNTGELFF. The rearrangement joins TRBV10-3 to TRBJ2-2; 9 bases line up with TRBD2. Germline V gene lookup returns CDR1 ENHRY and CDR2 SYGVKD. The junction had 3 bases not matched to a gene; V was cut back by 0 bases and J by 1 base. This CDR3 has 17 residues.

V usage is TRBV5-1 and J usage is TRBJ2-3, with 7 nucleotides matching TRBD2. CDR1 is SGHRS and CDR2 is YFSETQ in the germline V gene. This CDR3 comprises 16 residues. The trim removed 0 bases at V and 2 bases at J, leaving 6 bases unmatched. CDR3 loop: CASSLAVGGPTDTQYF. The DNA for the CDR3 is TGCGCCAGCAGCTTGGCGGTGGGAGGGCCCACAGATACGCAGTATTTT. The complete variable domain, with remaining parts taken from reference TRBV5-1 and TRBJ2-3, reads KAGVTQTPRYLIKTRGQQVTLSCSPISGHRSVSWYQQTPGQGLQFLFEYFSETQRNKGNFPGRFSGRQFSNSRSEMNVSTLELGDSALYLCASSLAVGGPTDTQYFGPGTRLTVL.

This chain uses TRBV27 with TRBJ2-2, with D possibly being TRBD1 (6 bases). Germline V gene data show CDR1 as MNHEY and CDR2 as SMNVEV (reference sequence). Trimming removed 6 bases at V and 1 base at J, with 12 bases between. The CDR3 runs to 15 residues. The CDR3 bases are TGTGCCAGCAGGGATTCACAGGGGAACACCGGGGAGCTGTTTTTT. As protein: CASRDSQGNTGELFF.

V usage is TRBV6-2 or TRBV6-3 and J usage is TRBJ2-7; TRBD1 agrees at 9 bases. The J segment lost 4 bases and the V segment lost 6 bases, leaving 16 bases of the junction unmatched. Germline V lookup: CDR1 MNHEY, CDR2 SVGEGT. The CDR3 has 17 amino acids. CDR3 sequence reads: CASSPIPGTGLGYEQYF. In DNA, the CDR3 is TGTGCCAGCAGCCCCATTCCAGGGACAGGGTTAGGATACGAGCAGTACTTC.

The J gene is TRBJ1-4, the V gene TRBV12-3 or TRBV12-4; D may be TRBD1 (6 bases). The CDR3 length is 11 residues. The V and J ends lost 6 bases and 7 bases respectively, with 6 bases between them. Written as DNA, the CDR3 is TGTGCCAGCAGGACAGGTGAAAAACTGTTTTTT. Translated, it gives CASRTGEKLFF.